Each of the 30 T cell receptor beta chains below was sequenced from the same sample in a study of neurological immune-mediated disorders. A single record per CDR3 protein comes from TCRdb applying MiXCR to the 5' RACE reads. Seen here are around 79,000 distinct CDR3 sequences, 13% to 15% observed once, and the top ten hold roughly 7.3%. Specimen: PBMCs. All receptors come from a woman in her forties or fifties in good health.

In its sample, this clonotype was seen many times. The V gene is TRBV6-2 or TRBV6-3, the J gene TRBJ2-1; 8 bases are a match to TRBD1. The CDR3 extends over 12 amino acids. V shed 6 bases and J 10 bases; nucleotides not matched to a gene: 5. In germline, CDR1 is MNHEY, CDR2 SVGEGT. This chain's CDR3 is CASRPDRVEQFF. The CDR3 coding sequence is TGTGCCAGCAGGCCGGACAGGGTAGAGCAGTTCTTC.

This clonotype was found many times. V gene TRBV20-1 combines with J gene TRBJ2-3; TRBD1 is a possible D gene (6 bases). The CDR3 covers 15 residues. The V gene lost 1 base and the J gene lost 2 bases, with 13 bases spanning the gap. The germline V gene has CDR1 DFQATT and CDR2 SNEGSKA (reference sequence). The CDR3 DNA reads TGCAGTGCTAGAGGGGACAACCTTTACACAGATACGCAGTATTTT. Protein sequence: CSARGDNLYTDTQYF.

The J gene is TRBJ1-4, the V gene TRBV27; the D is unclear. The CDR3 length is 16 residues. Deletions cut 5 bases from V and 5 bases from J, with 18 bases between. Germline loops: CDR1 MNHEY, CDR2 SMNVEV (reference sequence). CDR3 protein: CASSPGEAGKNEKLFF. CDR3 DNA: TGTGCCAGCAGTCCCGGGGAGGCCGGTAAAAATGAAAAACTGTTTTTT.

The chain is built from TRBV5-1 and TRBJ1-1; 9 positions agree with TRBD1. Trimming at V came to 0 bases and at J to 4 bases, leaving 7 bases not matched to a gene. The CDR3 totals 16 residues. Germline V gene lookup returns CDR1 SGHRS and CDR2 YFSETQ. The CDR3 loop reads CASSLVTGGDGTEAFF. In nucleotides, the CDR3 is TGCGCCAGCAGCTTGGTAACAGGGGGCGATGGCACTGAAGCTTTCTTT.

This clonotype showed up many times. The chain combines TRBV7-8 with TRBJ2-1; D remains ambiguous. Germline V gene lookup returns CDR1 SGHVS and CDR2 FQNEAQ. The length of the CDR3 is 20 residues. Trimming left V 1 base short and J 0 bases short, with 22 bases between. CDR3: CASSLGRINRARSSYNEQFF. The CDR3 DNA is TGTGCCAGCAGCTTAGGTCGTATCAATCGCGCTAGAAGCTCCTACAATGAGCAGTTCTTC.

This clonotype has ten or more counts. The chain combines TRBV2 with TRBJ1-5, with D perhaps TRBD1 (6 bases). The CDR3 covers 14 residues. CDR1 is SNHLY, CDR2 FYNNEI, per germline. Trimming shortened V by 4 bases and J by 5 bases, and 12 bases separated the two germline ends. Here the CDR3 reads CASSVESGDQPQHF. CDR3 DNA sequence: TGTGCCAGCAGTGTGGAGTCAGGGGATCAGCCCCAGCATTTT.

In this sample, this clonotype turned up many times. The chain has TRBV5-1 and TRBJ2-7; possibly TRBD1 for D (5 bases). Germline assignment: CDR1 SGHRS and CDR2 YFSETQ. The V end was cut by 0 bases, the J end by 6 bases, with 16 bases between. The length of the CDR3 is 15 residues. The CDR3, as DNA: TGCGCCAGCAGCTTGGCCTTACGGACACATACCGAGCAGTACTTC. As protein: CASSLALRTHTEQYF.

V is TRBV9 and J is TRBJ1-1; 10 nucleotides match TRBD1. V lost 0 bases to trimming and J lost 1 base; unmatched junction nucleotides: 3. Germline CDR1 reads SGDLS; CDR2 reads YYNGEE. The CDR3 loop spans 16 amino acids. Here the CDR3 DNA reads TGTGCCAGCAGCGTAGGTCGGGACAGGGGGAACACTGAAGCTTTCTTT. This sequence encodes CASSVGRDRGNTEAFF.

There are many counts of this clonotype. The rearrangement links TRBV5-1 to TRBJ2-7, with TRBD1 identical over 7 bases. V lost 1 base to trimming and J lost 2 bases; unmatched junction nucleotides: 12. The CDR3 covers 17 residues. Germline CDR1 reads SGHRS; CDR2 reads YFSETQ. This chain's CDR3 is CASSLPRTGTAAYEQYF. The CDR3 region has the DNA TGCGCCAGCAGCTTGCCTCGCACCGGGACAGCAGCCTACGAGCAGTACTTC. Looking up the rest from reference TRBV5-1 and TRBJ2-7 gives the full variable domain: KAGVTQTPRYLIKTRGQQVTLSCSPISGHRSVSWYQQTPGQGLQFLFEYFSETQRNKGNFPGRFSGRQFSNSRSEMNVSTLELGDSALYLCASSLPRTGTAAYEQYFGPGTRLTVT.

The sample holds many counts of this clonotype. The chain couples TRBV5-1 to TRBJ1-5; D is perhaps TRBD1 (6 bases). This CDR3 region has 15 residues. Germline assignment: CDR1 SGHRS and CDR2 YFSETQ. Trimming took off 0 bases at V and 0 bases at J, with 7 bases between the two ends. CDR3 loop: CASSLGTVSNQPQHF. The CDR3 DNA reads as TGCGCCAGCAGCTTGGGGACAGTTAGCAATCAGCCCCAGCATTTT.

The chain recombines TRBV21-1 with TRBJ2-1; TRBD2 is the table's D call, not checked against the DNA. TRBV21-1 is a listed pseudogene. The CDR3 is made up of 15 amino acids. CDR3 sequence (DNA): TGTGCCAGCAGCAAAAGGTTAGCGGCCTACAATGAGCAGTTCTTC. As protein: CASSKRLAAYNEQFF.

The genes are TRBV5-1 and TRBJ2-5; D is unclear. The V gene lost 4 bases and the J gene lost 4 bases, with 14 bases spanning the gap. From germline, CDR1 is SGHRS and CDR2 YFSETQ. The CDR3 is made up of 14 amino acids. DNA of the CDR3: TGCGCCAGCAGCACCTCTAGAGTAAGAGAGACCCAGTACTTC. It is translated as CASSTSRVRETQYF.

This clonotype was counted ten times or more. The chain joins TRBV20-1 to TRBJ2-1; 9 bases are a match to TRBD1. The trim removed 0 bases at V and 0 bases at J, leaving 3 bases unmatched. The CDR3 extends over 16 amino acids. Germline V lookup: CDR1 DFQATT, CDR2 SNEGSKA (reference sequence). This CDR3 is CSARDPQGASYNEQFF. The CDR3 DNA reads as TGCAGTGCTAGAGACCCACAGGGGGCCTCCTACAATGAGCAGTTCTTC.

There are many counts of this clonotype. The rearrangement links TRBV5-1 to TRBJ2-7; 8 bases are shared with TRBD2. CDR3 length: 18 amino acids. V lost 2 bases to trimming and J lost 3 bases; unmatched junction nucleotides: 16. CDR1 and CDR2 (germline): SGHRS, YFSETQ. CDR3 region: CASSFLAGGLLTNYEQYF. For the CDR3, the DNA is TGCGCCAGCAGCTTCTTGGCGGGGGGCTTATTGACGAACTACGAGCAGTACTTC.

This clonotype was picked up many times. V is TRBV7-9 and J is TRBJ1-1; 8 bases agree with TRBD1. V lost 1 base and J lost 4; bases outside the gene matches: 14. Germline assignment: CDR1 SEHNR and CDR2 FQNEAQ (reference sequence). The length of the CDR3 is 18 residues. CDR3 sequence reads: CASSLDNPGRGRGTEAFF. CDR3 DNA sequence: TGTGCCAGCAGCTTAGACAACCCTGGCAGGGGGCGAGGCACTGAAGCTTTCTTT.

In regard to this clonotype: A much bigger clone sits one base away, suggesting this may be a read error. The chain employs TRBV29-1 and TRBJ2-1, with unresolved D. Germline V gene sequence: CDR1 SQVTM, CDR2 ANQGSEA. There are 11 residues in the CDR3. Here the CDR3 DNA reads TGCAGCTGGAGCTCCTACAATGATCAGTTCTTC. Protein: CSWSSYNDQFF.

Remarks on this clonotype: One junction end disagrees with the germline gene, perhaps due to a read error. The chain recombines TRBV20-1 with TRBJ1-1; D is possibly TRBD1 (5 bases). This CDR3 contains 13 residues. From germline, CDR1 is DFQATT and CDR2 SNEGSKA (reference sequence). The CDR3 is CSSSHRWNTEAFF. The CDR3 bases are TGCAGTTCTAGCCACAGGTGGAACACTGAAGCTTTCTTT.

In its sample, this clonotype was seen a few times. This chain uses TRBV7-8 with TRBJ2-3, with D perhaps matching TRBD1 or TRBD2 (5 bases each). Trimming shortened V by 2 bases and J by 1 base, and 16 bases separated the two germline ends. The V gene's germline CDR1 is SGHVS and CDR2 FQNEAQ. This CDR3 contains 17 residues. The CDR3 is CASSLNRGARGTDTQYF. The CDR3, as DNA: TGTGCCAGCAGCTTAAATAGAGGGGCCCGGGGCACAGATACGCAGTATTTT.

This clonotype was detected many times. The chain combines TRBV29-1 with TRBJ1-1; tentative D call: TRBD1 (5 bases). The CDR3 loop spans 11 amino acids. With 5 bases removed from V and 5 bases from J, the gap between germline ends came to 9 bases. The V gene's germline CDR1 is SQVTM and CDR2 ANQGSEA. CDR3 protein: CSVRRGTEAFF. The DNA for the CDR3 is TGCAGCGTTCGCCGGGGGACTGAAGCTTTCTTT.

About this clonotype: Germline is not matched at one junction end, which may reflect a read error. The chain is built from TRBV5-5 and TRBJ1-5, with TRBD1 identical over 8 bases. Per germline, CDR1 SGHKS and CDR2 YYEKEE (reference sequence). The CDR3 is 15 amino acids. CDR3 loop: CASGLGTGWEQPQHF. The CDR3 DNA follows: TGTGCCAGCGGCTTGGGGACAGGTTGGGAGCAGCCCCAGCATTTT.

This clonotype appeared a single time. One end of the junction does not line up with germline, which may come from a read error. The chain uses TRBV15 and TRBJ1-3; no clear D. The CDR3 consists of 16 residues. The germline CDR1 and CDR2 sequences are LNHNV and YYDKDF (reference sequence). In nucleotides, the CDR3 is TGTGCCACCAGCAGAGATGGCGAGGCCTCTGGAAACACAATATATTTT. Amino acids: CATSRDGEASGNTIYF.

This clonotype was observed at least ten times. The chain carries TRBV12-3 or TRBV12-4 and TRBJ1-4; D call uncertain. Trimming took off 8 bases at V and 7 bases at J, with 14 bases between the two ends. CDR3 length equals 13 residues. The CDR3 here is CASLGFGGEKLFF. CDR3 coding DNA: TGTGCCAGCCTAGGTTTTGGAGGTGAAAAACTGTTTTTT.

This clonotype was counted a few times. The gene calls are TRBV12-3 or TRBV12-4 and TRBJ2-1; 11 bases map to TRBD1. CDR3 length equals 17 residues. V shed 4 bases and J 6 bases; nucleotides not matched to a gene: 11. The CDR3, as DNA: TGTGCCAGCAGTTCCAGCGTCGGACAGGGGGCTGTCAATGAGCAGTTCTTC. Its translation: CASSSSVGQGAVNEQFF.

This clonotype was detected ten times or more. This rearrangement joins TRBV5-1 to TRBJ2-3; 11 nucleotides line up with TRBD2. V gave up 1 base and J gave up 3 bases; unmatched junction bases: 4. CDR3 length: 16 amino acids. Looked up from germline, CDR1 is SGHRS and CDR2 is YFSETQ. The CDR3 sequence is CASSLQGLADTDTQYF. For the CDR3, the DNA is TGCGCCAGCAGCTTGCAGGGACTAGCGGATACAGATACGCAGTATTTT.

J is TRBJ2-7 and V is TRBV10-3; TRBD1 matches 10 bases. With 6 bases clipped from V and 2 bases from J, the junction kept 4 bases outside the gene matches. CDR1 is ENHRY, CDR2 SYGVKD, per germline. CDR3 size: 14 residues. CDR3: CAIRGTGEAYEQYF. CDR3 in DNA: TGTGCCATCAGGGGGACAGGGGAGGCCTACGAGCAGTACTTC.

This clonotype was found many times. This chain joins TRBV20-1 and TRBJ1-5, with 7 bases aligning to TRBD1. This CDR3 spans 13 amino acids. The V gene end was trimmed by 6 bases and the J gene end by 2 bases; junction bases not matched to a gene: 4. CDR1 and CDR2 from the germline V gene are DFQATT and SNEGSKA (reference sequence). The CDR3 reads CSARGQRNQPQHF. The CDR3, as DNA: TGCAGTGCAAGGGGACAGCGCAATCAGCCCCAGCATTTT.

The rearrangement uses TRBV5-1 and TRBJ1-1; the match to TRBD1 covers 7 bases. V shed 7 bases, J shed 0 bases, and the junction held 3 bases outside the gene matches. The CDR3 consists of 13 residues. Looked up from germline, CDR1 is SGHRS and CDR2 is YFSETQ. CDR3 loop: CASPRGLNTEAFF. The CDR3 DNA is TGCGCCAGCCCAAGGGGGCTGAACACTGAAGCTTTCTTT.

This clonotype was counted many times. The rearrangement joins TRBV5-1 to TRBJ1-4, with unresolved D. From germline, CDR1 is SGHRS and CDR2 YFSETQ. This CDR3 comprises 13 residues. With 9 bases removed from V and 3 bases from J, the gap between germline ends came to 12 bases. The CDR3 loop is CATRRSSNEKLFF. CDR3 in DNA: TGCGCCACCCGGAGGAGCTCTAATGAAAAACTGTTTTTT.

This clonotype was detected many times. The V gene is TRBV20-1, the J gene TRBJ2-7, with TRBD1 matching 10 bases. The V segment lost 5 bases and the J segment 2 bases; nucleotides outside the gene matches: 6. The germline V gene encodes CDR1 DFQATT and CDR2 SNEGSKA (reference sequence). This CDR3 comprises 14 residues. The CDR3 DNA reads as TGCAGTGCTCCGACAGGGGGCCTCACCTACGAGCAGTACTTC. This encodes CSAPTGGLTYEQYF.

This clonotype occurred a few times. In DNA form, the CDR3 reads TGTGCCAGCACCCAACCCAGGGGGGGCTCCTACGAGCAGTACTTC. It translates to CASTQPRGGSYEQYF. The chain uses TRBV6-5 and TRBJ2-7; D could derive from TRBD1 or TRBD2 (7 bases each). Between the trimmed V and J ends, which lost 7 bases and 0 bases, there was a span of 16 bases. The CDR3 consists of 15 residues. The germline gives CDR1 MNHEY, CDR2 SVGAGI.